The rows below give T cell receptor beta chains drawn from one sample of a study of T cell changes during pregnancy in multiple sclerosis. TCRdb keeps only in-frame clones here, not all; method: immunoSEQ multiplex PCR. The sample holds about 75,000 clones, 94% seen once. Sequencing used CD4+ T cells from peripheral blood mononuclear cells, obtained after pregnancy. These receptors came from a female donor with multiple sclerosis, enrolled in a pregnancy study. Both conserved end residues are part of each CDR3. D genes are given only for firm matches. Only some rows state a clone size, as once, few, many or a class for expanded clones.

TRBV7-9	TRBD1	NA	TRBJ2-3	TGTGCCAGCAGCTTAGGAGGGAGAAGGACAGGATCGCAGTATTTT	CASSLGGRRTGSQYF
TRBV19	TRBD1	few	TRBJ2-3	TGTGCCAGTAGCCTCAGGGGGCCGGGCACAGATACGCAGTATTTT	CASSLRGPGTDTQYF
TRBV6-5	NA	once	TRBJ2-7	TGTGCCAGCAGTTACGGGACTTCTCGGAACGAGCAGTACTTC	CASSYGTSRNEQYF
TRBV11-2	NA	NA	TRBJ2-1	TGTGCCAGCAGCCAGGTGGGGGGCTCCTACAATGAGCAGTTCTTC	CASSQVGGSYNEQFF
TRBV4-1	NA	NA	TRBJ2-7	TGCGCCAGCAGTCACTATGGTGGCCTAATCTACGAGCAGTACTTC	CASSHYGGLIYEQYF
TRBV5-1	TRBD2	NA	TRBJ2-1	TGCGCCAGCAGCACGGGACTAGCGGGAGTTTATGAGCAGTTCTTC	CASSTGLAGVYEQFF
TRBV2	TRBD1	NA	TRBJ2-7	TGTGCCAGCAGTGAAAATACAGGGGCGCGCGAGCAGTACTTC	CASSENTGAREQYF
TRBV18	TRBD1	NA	TRBJ1-3	TGTGCCAGCTCATCAAGGACAGGGCGAGGGGGAACTGGAAACACCATATATTTT	CASSSRTGRGGTGNTIYF
TRBV7-2	TRBD1	NA	TRBJ1-2	TGTGCCAGCAGCTTAGCCGGACAGGGCGCCAACTATGGCTACACCTTC	CASSLAGQGANYGYTF
TRBV28	TRBD2	NA	TRBJ2-7	TGTGCCAGCCTTCGACTAGCGGGAGCGGAGGAGCAGTACTTC	CASLRLAGAEEQYF
TRBV19	NA	NA	TRBJ1-1	TGTGCCAGTAGTATGAGAGGTGGATCCGGCCGGGCTTTCTTT	CASSMRGGSGRAFF
TRBV9	TRBD1	NA	TRBJ2-7	TGTGCCAGCAGCGTAGGGTTGGCAGGGGGAAGCGAGCAGTACTTC	CASSVGLAGGSEQYF
TRBV27	TRBD1	NA	TRBJ1-1	TGTGCCAGCAGAGATACAGGGGGCACTGAAGCTTTCTTT	CASRDTGGTEAFF
TRBV5-6	TRBD1	NA	TRBJ2-1	TGTGCCAGCAGGAGCGCCGGGACAGGGTCAACCAATGAGCAGTTCTTC	CASRSAGTGSTNEQFF
TRBV6-1	TRBD1	once	TRBJ2-5	TGTGCCAGCAGTTCGGGACAGGGGGTAGCAAAGACCCAGTACTTC	CASSSGQGVAKTQYF
TRBV4-2	TRBD2	NA	TRBJ2-7	TGTGCCAGCAGCCAAGATCTAAGGGGGGCTAGCGGGACATACGAGCAGTACTTC	CASSQDLRGASGTYEQYF
TRBV7-9	TRBD2	NA	TRBJ2-1	TGTGCCAGCAGCCCCAGAACGCCGGGACTAGCGGTGCTCATCGGGCAGTTCTTC	CASSPRTPGLAVLIGQFF
TRBV27	NA	NA	TRBJ1-1	TGTGCCAGCAGCCCCGGGACTTGGGGAACTGAAGCTTTCTTT	CASSPGTWGTEAFF
TRBV2	NA	NA	TRBJ2-3	TGTGCCAGCAGTGACGGGGTGGTCCCAGATACGCAGTATTTT	CASSDGVVPDTQYF
TRBV2	NA	NA	TRBJ1-5	TGTGCCAGCAGTGAAGACGGTTTGTTCCAGCCCCAGCATTTT	CASSEDGLFQPQHF
TRBV19	TRBD2	NA	TRBJ2-1	TGTGCCAGTAGTACCCCCTTACTAGCGAAGACCTACAATGAGCAGTTCTTC	CASSTPLLAKTYNEQFF
TRBV10-3	NA	NA	TRBJ2-5	TGTGCCACTAGTGGGGACAATAGCGGGGAGACCCAGTACTTC	CATSGDNSGETQYF
TRBV5-1	TRBD1	NA	TRBJ1-1	TGCGCCAGCAGCATCCTCTCCGGGACAGGACCTCTGAACACTGAAGCTTTCTTT	CASSILSGTGPLNTEAFF
TRBV28	NA	NA	TRBJ2-7	TGTGCCAGCAGGTCACTTCCCTCCTACGAGCAGTACTTC	CASRSLPSYEQYF
TRBV30	NA	NA	TRBJ2-3	TGTGCCTGGAAACAAGATACGCAGTATTTT	CAWKQDTQYF
TRBV6-1	NA	NA	TRBJ1-1	TGTGCCAGCAGTGTATCCGGACAGTACACTGAAGCTTTCTTT	CASSVSGQYTEAFF
TRBV23-1	TRBD1	NA	TRBJ1-5	TGCGCCAGCAGTCAATCGACCAGGGGGGTAGATCAGCCCCAGCATTTT	CASSQSTRGVDQPQHF
TRBV6-6	NA	once	TRBJ1-5	TGTGCCAGCACCTCAGGAGGAGGGTATAGCAATCAGCCCCAGCATTTT	CASTSGGGYSNQPQHF
TRBV25-1	TRBD2	NA	TRBJ2-2	TGTGCCAGCGAACAGTGGGGGGGATCCGGGGAGCTGTTTTTT	CASEQWGGSGELFF
TRBV4-3	NA	NA	TRBJ1-1	TGCGCCAGCAGCCAGAGGGCGTATGACCTGAACACTGAAGCTTTCTTT	CASSQRAYDLNTEAFF
TRBV2	NA	NA	TRBJ2-3	TGTGCCAGCAGTGTTGAGGGCCTGGGTAACCGCGCCACAGATACGCAGTATTTT	CASSVEGLGNRATDTQYF
TRBV27	TRBD2	NA	TRBJ2-1	TGTGCCAGCAGTTTCACGGGACTAGCGTCCTACAATGAGCAGTTCTTC	CASSFTGLASYNEQFF
TRBV7-8	NA	NA	TRBJ1-4	TGTGCCAGCAGCCCCCGCTTAAGGAGTGAAAAACTGTTTTTT	CASSPRLRSEKLFF
TRBV14	TRBD1	NA	TRBJ1-5	TGTGCCAGCAGCCCGGGACAGCATAGCAATCAGCCCCAGCATTTT	CASSPGQHSNQPQHF
TRBV2	TRBD1	NA	TRBJ2-5	TGTGCCAGAGGACAGGGAGAGACCCAGTACTTC	CARGQGETQYF
TRBV7-9	TRBD2	NA	TRBJ2-3	TGTGCCAGCAGCTTGAGCGGGAGGGCCACTAGCACAGATACGCAGTATTTT	CASSLSGRATSTDTQYF
TRBV6-1	NA	NA	TRBJ2-3	TGTGCCAGCAGTGAGGGTCTCAGGGTTAGCACAGATACGCAGTATTTT	CASSEGLRVSTDTQYF
TRBV15	NA	NA	TRBJ1-1	TGTGCCACCAGCAGAGATTTAGCGGGCGAAGCTTTCTTT	CATSRDLAGEAFF
TRBV19	NA	NA	TRBJ2-1	TGTGCCAGTAGTACAGGTGGTGGACTTAGCTACCATGAGCAGTTCTTC	CASSTGGGLSYHEQFF
TRBV6-1	NA	NA	TRBJ2-1	TGTGCCACTAGTGTCCCGAATGAGCAGTTCTTC	CATSVPNEQFF
TRBV28	TRBD1	NA	TRBJ2-1	TGTGCCAGCAGCCCCGGGACAGGGGGATACAATGAGCAGTTCTTC	CASSPGTGGYNEQFF
TRBV13	TRBD2	NA	TRBJ2-1	TGTGCCAGCAGCTCCCGACTAGCGGGAATCAATGAGCAGTTCTTC	CASSSRLAGINEQFF
TRBV5-1	NA	NA	TRBJ2-5	TGCGCCAGCAGCCCCCTACAGGGTGACCAAGAGACCCAGTACTTC	CASSPLQGDQETQYF
TRBV10-3	NA	NA	TRBJ2-2	TGTGCCATCAGTGAGATTAGAGGGAGCCGGCCCGGGGAGCTGTTTTTT	CAISEIRGSRPGELFF
TRBV27	NA	NA	TRBJ2-2	TGTGCCAGCAGTCCCCAGGTTTCGAACACCGGGGAGCTGTTTTTT	CASSPQVSNTGELFF
TRBV5-6	TRBD1	NA	TRBJ2-3	TGTGCCAGCAGCTTGGGACAGGGTTATACAGATACGCAGTATTTT	CASSLGQGYTDTQYF
TRBV27	TRBD2	NA	TRBJ2-2	TGTGCCAGCAGCCGACCGGGACTAGCGGGGCAACCCGGGGAGCTGTTTTTT	CASSRPGLAGQPGELFF
TRBV14	TRBD2	NA	TRBJ2-7	TGTGCCAGCAGCCAATTGGGACTAGCGGGAGATGAGCAGTACTTC	CASSQLGLAGDEQYF
TRBV7-9	NA	NA	TRBJ2-7	TGTGCCAGCAGCTCCAAAGACAGGGGACTACACGAGCAGTACTTC	CASSSKDRGLHEQYF
TRBV5-1	TRBD1	few	TRBJ2-7	TGCGCCAGCAGTAAAACAGGGGGCGGGTTAGAGCAGTACTTC	CASSKTGGGLEQYF
TRBV28	NA	NA	TRBJ1-2	TGTGCCAGCAGAATCTCAGAATCCTATGGCTACACCTTC	CASRISESYGYTF
TRBV6-5	TRBD1	NA	TRBJ1-5	TGTGCCAGCAGCGAACAGGGGTATCAGCCCCAGCATTTT	CASSEQGYQPQHF
TRBV7-9	NA	NA	TRBJ2-6	TGTGCCAGCAGCGGTGGGCTTAGCTCTGGGGCCAACGTCCTGACTTTC	CASSGGLSSGANVLTF
TRBV28	NA	NA	TRBJ1-3	TGTGCCAGCAGTTTTTCCGGTCCGCGCTCTGGAAACACCATATATTTT	CASSFSGPRSGNTIYF
TRBV9	TRBD2	NA	TRBJ2-3	TGTGCCAGCAGCGTAGATCTAGCGGGAGGGATGGCAGATACGCAGTATTTT	CASSVDLAGGMADTQYF
TRBV15	NA	NA	TRBJ2-2	TGTGCCACCAGCAGGTGGGGACTCCAGAACACCGGGGAGCTGTTTTTT	CATSRWGLQNTGELFF
TRBV2	TRBD2	NA	TRBJ2-7	TGTGCCAGCATAATTGGACTAGGGGCCTACGAGCAGTACTTC	CASIIGLGAYEQYF
TRBV9	NA	few	TRBJ1-1	TGTGCCAGCAGCCCGGGGGGGGACACTGAAGCTTTCTTT	CASSPGGDTEAFF